The 8 T cell receptor beta chains reported below all come from one sample, sequenced in a study of cytomegalovirus exposure and HLA in healthy donors. PCR used 60 Vbeta primers and 13 Jbeta primers. Repertoires were generated with immunoSEQ multiplex PCR, while TCRdb's copy carries only in-frame clones and drops some. In the table there are about 37,000 clones, roughly 82% of which are singletons. The specimen sequenced was PBMCs. Receptor source: a woman under 30 in good health and CMV-seropositive.

CDR3 in DNA: TGTGCCATCAGTGAGTCGAGTCCTCCCACCTATAATTCACCCCTCCACTTT. It translates to CAISESSPPTYNSPLHF. The chain uses TRBV10-3 and TRBJ1-6, with D unresolved. Trimming pared 0 bases from V and 2 bases from J, leaving 11 bases between. The CDR3 has 17 residues. CDR1 and CDR2 (germline): ENHRY, SYGVKD.

The chain couples TRBV5-1 to TRBJ2-3; 8 bases agree with TRBD1. There are 15 residues in the CDR3. Germline V lookup: CDR1 SGHRS, CDR2 YFSETQ. V trimming: 4 bases; J trimming: 1 base; junction bases outside the gene matches: 5. CDR3 nucleotide sequence: TGCGCCAGCAGCATCGGACAGGGAGGCACAGATACGCAGTATTTT. This encodes CASSIGQGGTDTQYF. Full variable domain (missing parts from reference TRBV5-1 and TRBJ2-3): KAGVTQTPRYLIKTRGQQVTLSCSPISGHRSVSWYQQTPGQGLQFLFEYFSETQRNKGNFPGRFSGRQFSNSRSEMNVSTLELGDSALYLCASSIGQGGTDTQYFGPGTRLTVL.

CDR3 DNA sequence: TGTGCCAGCAGCCCCCGGGGGTTTACTGGAAACACCATATATTTT. Its translation: CASSPRGFTGNTIYF. The chain couples TRBV27 to TRBJ1-3, with D possibly being TRBD1 (5 bases). CDR3 length equals 15 residues. V lost 6 bases to trimming and J lost 2 bases, with 14 bases between them. Germline CDR1 MNHEY, CDR2 SMNVEV (reference sequence).

J is TRBJ2-7 and V is TRBV27; the match to TRBD1 covers 8 bases. CDR3 length equals 16 residues. Unmatched junction bases numbered 18, after V lost 8 bases and J lost 6 bases. Germline values: CDR1 MNHEY, CDR2 SMNVEV (reference sequence). The CDR3: CASFAPWEQGGIEQYF. DNA for the CDR3: TGTGCCAGCTTCGCCCCCTGGGAACAGGGGGGTATCGAGCAGTACTTC.

V gene TRBV6-1 combines with J gene TRBJ2-2; 9 nucleotides line up with TRBD1. There are 14 residues in the CDR3. CDR1 and CDR2 (germline): MNHNS, SASEGT. V gave up 6 bases and J gave up 12 bases; unmatched junction bases: 11. The CDR3 sequence: CASRGTGPLTQLFF. Here the CDR3 DNA reads TGTGCCAGCAGAGGGACAGGGCCTCTTACCCAGCTGTTTTTT.

The chain has TRBV19 and TRBJ2-5, with TRBD2 matching over 9 bases. J was trimmed by 9 bases and V by 8 bases; bases with no gene match: 19. This CDR3 comprises 16 residues. Germline CDR1 is LNHDA and CDR2 is SQIVND (reference sequence). The CDR3 here is CASGGGGAGGQPSQYF. The CDR3 nucleotides are TGTGCCAGTGGAGGCGGCGGGGCGGGGGGGCAACCTTCCCAGTACTTC.

The rearrangement joins TRBV7-2 to TRBJ1-6, with D unclear. There are 16 residues in the CDR3. V lost 0 bases and J lost 7, with 13 bases in between. Germline CDR1 SGHTA, CDR2 FQGNSA. The CDR3 region has the DNA TGTGCCAGCAGCTTAGCGCTCGGGGTTCGGAATTCACCCCTCCACTTT. It codes for CASSLALGVRNSPLHF.

The CDR3 coding sequence is TGTGCCAGCAGCTTAGTCCCTGATGGCTACACCTTC. As protein: CASSLVPDGYTF. The V gene is TRBV7-8, the J gene TRBJ1-2; unclear D gene. The V gene's germline CDR1 is SGHVS and CDR2 FQNEAQ. This CDR3 is built from 12 residues. V was trimmed by 1 base and J by 6 bases, leaving 6 bases between them.